Below, one TCR beta chain is given with its context. The CDR3 sequence is 16 residues long. CDR1 is ENHRY and CDR2 is SYGVKD in the germline V gene. The ends were cut back, 6 bases at V and 12 bases at J, with 27 bases in the middle. The sample is drawn from a study of STAT5B mutations in CD4+ large granular lymphocyte leukemia. Data came from immunoSEQ multiplex PCR; TCRdb stores just in-frame clones and leaves some out. The table lists 30,000 to 40,000 clones, around 72% of them singletons. The source material was CD4+ T cells from blood buffy coats. The clonotype comes from a human donor in good health. The chain joins TRBV10-3 to TRBJ2-1; either TRBD1 or TRBD2 may supply D (9 bases each). The CDR3 loop is CAISPGQGGTSMWQFF. The DNA for the CDR3 is TGTGCCATCAGCCCGGGACAGGGAGGGACTAGCATGTGGCAGTTCTTC.